The clone carrying this TCR beta chain was seen a single time. This record belongs to a study of blood T cell repertoires in COVID-19. Germline CDR1 SQVTM, CDR2 ANQGSEA. The CDR3 runs 11 residues. Sequencing was performed with immunoSEQ multiplex PCR; in TCRdb, only in-frame clones are kept and a portion is missing. This sample carries 110,000 or so clones, 85% of them seen once, and the ten largest clones take less than 3.5%. V usage is TRBV29-1 and J usage is TRBJ1-1; 7 bases are shared with TRBD1. The receptor was isolated from a man between 40 and 49 years old with acute or convalescent COVID-19. The specimen sequenced was peripheral blood. CDR3: CTEHRGTEAFF. For the CDR3, the DNA is TGCACTGAGCACAGGGGCACTGAAGCTTTCTTT.